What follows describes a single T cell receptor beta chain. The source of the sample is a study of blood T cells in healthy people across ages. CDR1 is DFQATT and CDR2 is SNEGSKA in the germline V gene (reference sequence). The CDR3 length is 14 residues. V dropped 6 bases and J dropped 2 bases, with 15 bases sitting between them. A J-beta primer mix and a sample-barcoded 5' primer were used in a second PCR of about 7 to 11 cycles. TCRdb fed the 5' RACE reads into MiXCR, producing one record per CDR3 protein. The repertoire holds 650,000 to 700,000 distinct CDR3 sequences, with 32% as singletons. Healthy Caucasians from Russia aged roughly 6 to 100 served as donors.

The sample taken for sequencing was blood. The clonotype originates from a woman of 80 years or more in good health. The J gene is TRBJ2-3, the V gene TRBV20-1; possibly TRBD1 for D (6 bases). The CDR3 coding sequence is TGCAGTGCCAGCGACAGGAGTCACACAGATACGCAGTATTTT. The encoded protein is CSASDRSHTDTQYF.